Listed below are T cell receptor beta chains from one sample, sequenced in a study of blood T cell repertoires in COVID-19. Sequenced by immunoSEQ multiplex PCR; TCRdb stores in-frame clones only, minus some. The sample has over 120,000 clones, approximately 84% seen once. The specimen sequenced was peripheral blood. These receptors were collected from a woman aged 60-70 years with acute or convalescent COVID-19. The CDR3 runs from the conserved cysteine through the conserved F or W. Each record gives: clone size, V gene, J gene, D gene, CDR3 protein, CDR3 DNA. D genes are given only for firm matches. Clone size, where shown, is once, few, many, or a class for clones that have expanded.

-	TRBV6-5	TRBJ1-2	-	CASRNRYYGYTF	TGTGCCAGCAGGAACAGATACTATGGCTACACCTTC
-	TRBV28	TRBJ1-2	TRBD1	CASSPGGPNYGYTF	TGTGCCAGCAGCCCAGGGGGGCCTAACTATGGCTACACCTTC
-	TRBV5-1	TRBJ2-5	TRBD1	CASSLYGTGIEETQYF	TGCGCCAGCAGCTTGTACGGGACAGGGATCGAAGAGACCCAGTACTTC
few	TRBV6-5	TRBJ1-6	TRBD1	CASSYGGTGGAPLHF	TGTGCCAGCAGTTACGGGGGGACAGGGGGGGCACCCCTCCACTTT
-	TRBV3-1/TRBV3-2	TRBJ2-7	TRBD1	CASSQDRGQGASEQYF	TGTGCCAGCAGCCAAGATAGGGGACAGGGGGCGAGTGAGCAGTACTTC
-	TRBV27	TRBJ2-6	-	CASSRGSGANVLTF	TGTGCCAGCTCTAGGGGGTCCGGGGCCAACGTCCTGACTTTC
-	TRBV5-1	TRBJ2-7	TRBD2	CASRGLAGSYEQYF	TGCGCCAGCAGGGGACTAGCGGGCTCCTACGAGCAGTACTTC
-	TRBV7-9	TRBJ2-1	-	CASSLRAASSYNEQFF	TGTGCCAGCAGCTTACGAGCGGCTAGCTCCTACAATGAGCAGTTCTTC
-	TRBV7-8	TRBJ2-7	TRBD1	CASSTGQGTYEQYF	TGTGCCAGCAGCACTGGACAGGGAACCTACGAGCAGTACTTC
-	TRBV11-3	TRBJ2-1	TRBD1	CASSLGQDRGNEQFF	TGTGCCAGCAGCTTAGGCCAAGACAGGGGGAATGAGCAGTTCTTC
few	TRBV5-6	TRBJ2-7	TRBD2	CASSFGTSGRVGQYF	TGTGCCAGCAGCTTTGGGACTAGCGGGAGGGTAGGGCAGTACTTC
-	TRBV28	TRBJ1-5	TRBD1	CASRTGGWGNQPQHF	TGTGCCAGCAGAACAGGGGGCTGGGGCAATCAGCCCCAGCATTTT
-	TRBV5-6	TRBJ1-1	-	CASSLGALTEAFF	TGTGCCAGCAGCCTGGGGGCTCTTACTGAAGCTTTCTTT
few	TRBV29-1	TRBJ1-1	-	CSVGRTSKNTEAFF	TGCAGCGTTGGTCGAACAAGTAAGAACACTGAAGCTTTCTTT
-	TRBV7-9	TRBJ2-7	TRBD1	CASSGSRDRGLSYEQYF	TGTGCCAGCAGCGGTTCTCGGGACAGGGGGCTATCCTACGAGCAGTACTTC
-	TRBV12-5	TRBJ1-1	-	CASGFGLNTEAFF	TGTGCTAGTGGTTTCGGTCTGAACACTGAAGCTTTCTTT
-	TRBV6-5	TRBJ2-2	TRBD2	CASRIAGVVPGELFF	TGTGCCAGCAGAATAGCGGGAGTAGTACCCGGGGAGCTGTTTTTT
-	TRBV4-1	TRBJ2-7	TRBD1	CASSQRQGANEQYF	TGCGCCAGCAGCCAACGACAGGGGGCGAACGAGCAGTACTTC
once	TRBV7-3	TRBJ2-1	TRBD2	CASSLTGTSFPNEQFF	TGTGCCAGCAGCTTAACCGGGACTAGCTTCCCTAATGAGCAGTTCTTC
-	TRBV4-1	TRBJ2-2	-	CASSQVSGSGELFF	TGCGCCAGCAGCCAAGTCTCAGGGTCCGGGGAGCTGTTTTTT
-	TRBV5-1	TRBJ1-6	-	CASSSDFGVGSPLHF	TGCGCCAGCAGCTCAGACTTCGGGGTTGGCTCACCCCTCCACTTT
-	TRBV28	TRBJ2-5	TRBD2	CASSTYTGLAGRETQYF	TGTGCCAGCAGCACTTACACGGGACTAGCGGGACGAGAGACCCAGTACTTC
-	TRBV19	TRBJ2-1	-	CASNTSPFSYNEQFF	TGTGCCAGTAACACTAGTCCCTTCTCCTACAATGAGCAGTTCTTC
few	TRBV7-9	TRBJ2-3	-	CASSSSGSGASADTQYF	TGTGCCAGCAGCTCAAGCGGCAGTGGAGCCAGCGCAGATACGCAGTATTTT
-	TRBV2	TRBJ1-5	-	CASSSDRTYNQPQHF	TGTGCCAGCAGCTCTGACAGGACCTACAATCAGCCCCAGCATTTT
-	TRBV5-6	TRBJ2-2	-	CASSLARRVLNTGELFF	TGTGCCAGCAGCTTGGCACGGAGGGTTTTAAACACCGGGGAGCTGTTTTTT
-	TRBV6-4	TRBJ2-3	-	CASSVDFTDTQYF	TGTGCCAGCAGTGTTGACTTCACAGATACGCAGTATTTT
-	TRBV3-1/TRBV3-2	TRBJ1-2	-	CASSQTGNGYTF	TGTGCCAGCAGCCAAACAGGGAATGGCTACACCTTC
-	TRBV21-1	TRBJ2-2	-	CASRGLNTGELFF	TGTGCCAGCAGGGGACTAAACACCGGGGAGCTGTTTTTT
-	TRBV6-5	TRBJ1-3	TRBD1	CASSHRGFGNTIYF	TGTGCCAGCAGTCACAGGGGGTTTGGAAACACCATATATTTT
-	TRBV11-2	TRBJ1-5	-	CASSLSLGVGQPQHF	TGTGCCAGCAGCTTATCTTTAGGGGTCGGTCAGCCCCAGCATTTT
-	TRBV10-1	TRBJ2-1	TRBD2	CASSEGLAGDSEQFF	TGCGCCAGCAGTGAGGGACTAGCGGGAGATAGTGAGCAGTTCTTC
-	TRBV25-1	TRBJ1-3	-	CASSVPRPPGNTIYF	TGTGCCAGCAGTGTCCCGCGCCCGCCTGGAAACACCATATATTTT
-	TRBV11-3	TRBJ2-7	TRBD1	CASSLRTGEQYF	TGTGCCAGCAGCTTGCGGACAGGGGAGCAGTACTTC
once	TRBV7-9	TRBJ2-1	TRBD2	CASTTYPTSGGSYNEQFF	TGTGCCAGCACCACATATCCGACTAGCGGGGGCTCCTACAATGAGCAGTTCTTC
-	TRBV4-1	TRBJ2-1	-	CASSQVYYQDEQFF	TGCGCCAGCAGCCAAGTCTATTATCAAGATGAGCAGTTCTTC